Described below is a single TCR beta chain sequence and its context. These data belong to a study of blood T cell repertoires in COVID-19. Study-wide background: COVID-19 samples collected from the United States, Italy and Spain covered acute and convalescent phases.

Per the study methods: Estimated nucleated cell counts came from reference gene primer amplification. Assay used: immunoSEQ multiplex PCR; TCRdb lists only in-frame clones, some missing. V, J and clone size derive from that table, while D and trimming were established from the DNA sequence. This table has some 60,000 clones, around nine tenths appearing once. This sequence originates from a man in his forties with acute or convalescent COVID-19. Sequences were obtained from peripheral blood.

CDR3 DNA: TGTGCCAGCAGCTTAAGGGTCCCGACAGGTTGGGGCGAGCAGTACTTC. Protein sequence: CASSLRVPTGWGEQYF. The gene calls are TRBV7-9 and TRBJ2-7; a possible D gene is TRBD1 (6 bases). This CDR3 region has 16 residues. V lost 2 bases, J lost 6 bases, and 20 bases lay in between. CDR1 and CDR2 (germline): SEHNR, FQNEAQ (reference sequence).